Following are 32 T cell receptor beta chains from one sample sequenced in a study of CD8+ T cells in alopecia areata (dated by TCRdb to between 2018 and 2020). In light of the paper, this sample's time point label describes: less than 25 weeks on oral tofacitinib. Taken with the paper, the label for treatment or condition translates to: oral pan-JAK inhibitor, 5-10 mg twice daily. The method behind the library was the immunoSEQ multiplex PCR assay. To provide template for TCR sequencing, every sample had RNA extracted and reverse transcribed into cDNA. Imported from immuneACCESS, the table was reduced by TCRdb to in-frame sequences with V and J called. These copies leave out some clones; in studies compared against another copy, an unresolved V gene accounts for under half, and the cause of the remainder is not known. For this sample there are approximately 300,000 clones; roughly 64% appear just once. Approximately 2% of the sample is in the top ten clones.

Specimen: CD4+ T cells sorted from blood, collected at week 24, from a patient treated with tofacitinib. The receptors derive from a human donor with alopecia areata.

The chain links TRBV28 to TRBJ1-1, with 10 bases identical to TRBD1. The CDR3 totals 14 residues. CDR1 is MDHEN and CDR2 is SYDVKM in the germline V gene. Trimming took 6 bases from V and 4 from J; bases not matched to a gene: 5. In DNA, the CDR3 is TGTGCCAGCAGGACCGGGACAGGGGTCACTGAAGCTTTCTTT. It specifies CASRTGTGVTEAFF. Complete variable domain (other parts from reference TRBV28 and TRBJ1-1): DVKVTQSSRYLVKRTGEKVFLECVQDMDHENMFWYRQDPGLGLRLIYFSYDVKMKEKGDIPEGYSVSREKKERFSLILESASTNQTSMYLCASRTGTGVTEAFFGQGTRLTVV.

The chain is built from TRBV30 and TRBJ2-7; D is unclear. The CDR3 length is 13 residues. Deletions cut 3 bases from V and 6 bases from J, with 15 bases between. CDR1 and CDR2 (germline): GTSNPN, SVGIG (reference sequence). CDR3: CAWRQLTPGEQYF. The CDR3 region has the DNA TGTGCCTGGAGACAGCTGACCCCCGGCGAGCAGTACTTC.

With respect to this clone: Other DNA sequences of this sample code for an identical CDR3. The V call is TRBV7-2, the J call TRBJ2-5, with TRBD2 identical over 8 bases. The CDR3 is 16 residues long. The V gene's germline CDR1 is SGHTA and CDR2 FQGNSA. The V segment lost 2 bases and the J segment 3 bases; nucleotides outside the gene matches: 8. This chain's CDR3 is CASSLQGLAGKETQYF. CDR3 nucleotide sequence: TGTGCCAGCAGCTTACAGGGGCTAGCGGGTAAAGAGACCCAGTACTTC.

This clone was counted once. The gene calls are TRBV28 and TRBJ2-3; D might be TRBD1 (6 bases). The CDR3 spans 15 residues. CDR1 is MDHEN, CDR2 SYDVKM, per germline. The V and J ends lost 6 bases and 0 bases respectively, with 13 bases between them. CDR3 DNA: TGTGCCAGCAGACGAGGCAGGGGAAGCACAGATACGCAGTATTTT. Protein product: CASRRGRGSTDTQYF.

This clone showed up just once. The chain uses TRBV5-1 and TRBJ2-3; D gene unclear. The CDR3 spans 15 residues. Germline loops: CDR1 SGHRS, CDR2 YFSETQ. V lost 5 bases to trimming and J lost 0 bases, with 13 bases between them. In DNA form, the CDR3 reads TGCGCCAGCAGGGACCGACCCGATAGCACAGATACGCAGTATTTT. As protein: CASRDRPDSTDTQYF.

V gene TRBV7-9 combines with J gene TRBJ2-2; the D gene is possibly TRBD2 (5 bases). Germline V lookup: CDR1 SEHNR, CDR2 FQNEAQ (reference sequence). V lost 6 bases and J lost 0, with 14 bases in between. CDR3 length: 16 residues. CDR3 loop: CASSPPDYSNTGELFF. CDR3 DNA sequence: TGTGCCAGCAGTCCTCCCGACTATTCGAACACCGGGGAGCTGTTTTTT. The whole variable domain, remainder taken from reference TRBV7-9 and TRBJ2-2, is DTGVSQNPRHKITKRGQNVTFRCDPISEHNRLYWYRQTLGQGPEFLTYFQNEAQLEKSRLLSDRFSAERPKGSFSTLEIQRTEQGDSAMYLCASSPPDYSNTGELFFGEGSRLTVL.

CDR3 amino acids: CASSHPGAVNTGELFF. CDR3 sequence (DNA): TGCGCCAGCAGCCACCCCGGGGCAGTAAACACCGGGGAGCTGTTTTTT. The V gene is TRBV4-1, the J gene TRBJ2-2, with D perhaps matching TRBD1 or TRBD2 (5 bases each). Per the germline V gene, CDR1 is MGHRA and CDR2 is YSYEKL. V lost 3 bases and J 2 bases, leaving 13 bases between the germline ends. The CDR3 contains 16 residues.

This clone occurred a few times. Other nucleotide sequences from this sample produce the same CDR3. This CDR3 is CASSLGQGGNTIYF. The CDR3 DNA follows: TGTGCCAGCAGCTTGGGACAGGGAGGAAACACCATATATTTT. This rearrangement joins TRBV7-9 to TRBJ1-3; 9 bases agree with TRBD1. The trim removed 3 bases at V and 4 bases at J, leaving 1 base unmatched. The germline V gene encodes CDR1 SEHNR and CDR2 FQNEAQ (reference sequence). The CDR3 contains 14 residues.

The CDR3 DNA reads TGTGCCAGCAGAGCAACTAATGAAAAACTGTTTTTT. Translated, it gives CASRATNEKLFF. V is TRBV2 and J is TRBJ1-4; D is uncertain. The CDR3 is 12 residues long. V was shortened by 6 bases and J by 0 bases, with 2 bases between the two germline ends. CDR1 and CDR2 from the germline V gene are SNHLY and FYNNEI.

The chain combines TRBV2 with TRBJ2-3; no definite D call. The length of the CDR3 is 12 residues. Germline CDR1 SNHLY, CDR2 FYNNEI. Trimming stripped 7 bases from V and 0 bases from J, with 5 bases between. DNA for the CDR3: TGTGCCAGCACTTCCAGCACAGATACGCAGTATTTT. This codes for CASTSSTDTQYF.

The chain carries TRBV19 and TRBJ1-5; TRBD1 matches 9 bases. CDR1 and CDR2 (germline): LNHDA, SQIVND (reference sequence). There are 15 residues in the CDR3. Trimming cost V 4 bases and J 3 bases; bases outside gene matches: 4. CDR3: CASSTDRGLNQPQHF. In DNA form, the CDR3 reads TGTGCCAGTAGTACGGACAGGGGCCTCAATCAGCCCCAGCATTTT.

This clone has just a few counts. This chain uses TRBV10-3 with TRBJ2-5; D gene unclear. Germline V gene lookup returns CDR1 ENHRY and CDR2 SYGVKD. The V and J ends lost 0 bases and 5 bases respectively, with 10 bases between them. The CDR3 consists of 14 residues. CDR3 in DNA: TGTGCCATCAGTGAGTCACCGGGTCAGGAGACCCAGTACTTC. Protein sequence: CAISESPGQETQYF.

V and J are TRBV30 and TRBJ2-5, with D unclear. Germline V gene sequence: CDR1 GTSNPN, CDR2 SVGIG (reference sequence). CDR3 length equals 15 residues. With 1 base removed from V and 5 bases from J, the gap between germline ends came to 17 bases. The CDR3 sequence: CAWSASLGGVETQYF. The DNA for the CDR3 is TGTGCCTGGAGTGCTAGTTTGGGTGGCGTTGAGACCCAGTACTTC.

This clone turned up a few times. Additional DNA sequences in this sample encode the identical CDR3. The chain joins TRBV5-1 to TRBJ2-5; the D is unclear. Germline-derived CDR1 and CDR2 are SGHRS and YFSETQ. The germline V and J ends were trimmed by 0 bases and 5 bases, with 5 bases remaining between them. The CDR3 totals 12 residues. This CDR3 is CASSLEGETQYF. The DNA of the CDR3 is TGCGCCAGCAGCTTGGAAGGGGAGACCCAGTACTTC.

V gene TRBV13 combines with J gene TRBJ2-6; D is perhaps TRBD1 (6 bases). CDR3 length: 19 residues. Germline CDR1 and CDR2: PRHDT and FYEKMQ (reference sequence). The V end lost 0 bases, the J end lost 0 bases, and 15 bases lay between the germline ends. In nucleotides, the CDR3 is TGTGCCAGCAGCTTAGGATGGGGGCAGGGACCCTCTGGGGCCAACGTCCTGACTTTC. Translated, it gives CASSLGWGQGPSGANVLTF.

This chain uses TRBV5-6 with TRBJ2-1, with TRBD1 matching over 12 bases. Germline CDR1 is SGHDT and CDR2 is YYEEEE. The CDR3 runs 14 residues. J gave up 11 bases and V 4 bases, and 7 bases lay outside the gene matches. Here the CDR3 reads CASSPGQGARKQFF. CDR3 DNA: TGTGCCAGCAGCCCGGGACAGGGGGCGCGTAAGCAGTTCTTC.

This clone was seen only a few times. The chain carries TRBV19 and TRBJ2-1; 8 bases match TRBD1. Germline CDR1 and CDR2: LNHDA and SQIVND (reference sequence). The CDR3 length is 13 residues. The J segment lost 5 bases and the V segment lost 6 bases, leaving 3 bases of the junction unmatched. CDR3 region: CASSKDRDNEQFF. For the CDR3, the DNA is TGTGCCAGTAGCAAGGACAGGGACAATGAGCAGTTCTTC. Looking up the rest from reference TRBV19 and TRBJ2-1 gives the full variable domain: DGGITQSPKYLFRKEGQNVTLSCEQNLNHDAMYWYRQDPGQGLRLIYYSQIVNDFQKGDIAEGYSVSREKKESFPLTVTSAQKNPTAFYLCASSKDRDNEQFFGPGTRLTVL.

V is TRBV5-6 and J is TRBJ1-2; 7 bases agree with TRBD1. J was trimmed by 4 bases and V by 4 bases; bases with no gene match: 7. Per the germline V gene, CDR1 is SGHDT and CDR2 is YYEEEE. The length of the CDR3 is 14 residues. The CDR3 bases are TGTGCCAGCAGCCACCGGACAGGCATCTATGGCTACACCTTC. This encodes CASSHRTGIYGYTF. Drawing the rest from reference TRBV5-6 and TRBJ1-2, the complete variable domain is DAGVTQSPTHLIKTRGQQVTLRCSPKSGHDTVSWYQQALGQGPQFIFQYYEEEERQRGNFPDRFSGHQFPNYSSELNVNALLLGDSALYLCASSHRTGIYGYTFGSGTRLTVV.

The rearrangement joins TRBV2 to TRBJ1-2; 8 bases are shared with TRBD1. This CDR3 has 12 residues. The V gene's germline CDR1 is SNHLY and CDR2 FYNNEI. V lost 8 bases to trimming and J lost 7 bases; unmatched junction nucleotides: 6. Written as DNA, the CDR3 is TGTGCCAGCGGACAGGGCCCTACTGGCTACACCTTC. Its translation: CASGQGPTGYTF.

The chain joins TRBV9 to TRBJ2-3; D not certain. The CDR3 is 11 residues long. Germline CDR1 and CDR2: SGDLS and YYNGEE. V lost 4 bases to trimming and J lost 7 bases, with 7 bases between them. Here the CDR3 reads CASSPGHTQYF. The CDR3 DNA reads as TGTGCCAGCAGCCCAGGCCATACGCAGTATTTT.

This chain joins TRBV18 and TRBJ2-1; the D gene is possibly TRBD2 (6 bases). The CDR3 spans 14 residues. Trimming removed 5 bases from V and 6 bases from J, with 14 bases in between. Per germline, CDR1 KGHSH and CDR2 LQKENI. The CDR3 spells CASSTSNGGNEQFF. The CDR3 region has the DNA TGTGCCAGCTCAACGAGTAACGGGGGCAATGAGCAGTTCTTC.

As DNA, the CDR3 is TGTGCCTGGAGTGTCGTTGCCCCAGAAGCTTTCTTT. Its protein is CAWSVVAPEAFF. The chain links TRBV30 to TRBJ1-1; no clear D. Germline lookup yields CDR1 GTSNPN and CDR2 SVGIG (reference sequence). The CDR3 is 12 residues long. V lost 0 bases to trimming and J lost 8 bases, with 10 bases between them.

The CDR3 sequence: CASHPRGIASQETQYF. In nucleotides, the CDR3 is TGTGCCAGCCACCCTCGTGGGATAGCGTCACAAGAGACCCAGTACTTC. J is TRBJ2-5 and V is TRBV7-9, with D maybe TRBD2 (5 bases). The CDR3 is 16 amino acids. Looked up from germline, CDR1 is SEHNR and CDR2 is FQNEAQ (reference sequence). The V gene lost 8 bases and the J gene lost 2 bases, with 21 bases spanning the gap.

This chain links TRBV7-9 with TRBJ2-7; no firm D call. In germline, CDR1 is SEHNR, CDR2 FQNEAQ (reference sequence). The V end lost 5 bases, the J end lost 6 bases, and 14 bases lay between the germline ends. This CDR3 contains 13 residues. Here the CDR3 DNA reads TGTGCCAGCAGCAACGCGGCGGTCCCCGAGCAGTACTTC. Translating gives CASSNAAVPEQYF. Complete variable domain (other parts from reference TRBV7-9 and TRBJ2-7): DTGVSQNPRHKITKRGQNVTFRCDPISEHNRLYWYRQTLGQGPEFLTYFQNEAQLEKSRLLSDRFSAERPKGSFSTLEIQRTEQGDSAMYLCASSNAAVPEQYFGPGTRLTVT.

The chain is built from TRBV5-4 and TRBJ1-2; TRBD1 might be the D (5 bases). The CDR3 covers 14 residues. CDR1 is SGHNT and CDR2 is YYREEE in the germline V gene (reference sequence). Deletions cut 5 bases from V and 4 bases from J, with 15 bases between. The CDR3 DNA reads as TGTGCCAGCAGTTCCAGATCAGGGTCCTATGGCTACACCTTC. As protein: CASSSRSGSYGYTF.

The chain uses TRBV5-4 and TRBJ1-2; weak D call: TRBD1 (5 bases). Trimming stripped 1 base from V and 6 bases from J, with 16 bases between. The CDR3 runs 15 residues. The germline V gene encodes CDR1 SGHNT and CDR2 YYREEE (reference sequence). The CDR3 protein is CASSLTGREKDGYTF. As DNA, the CDR3 is TGTGCCAGCAGCTTGACAGGTCGCGAAAAGGATGGCTACACCTTC.

The genes are TRBV6-5 and TRBJ2-5; D remains unclear. Gene TRBJ2-7 matches the end of the DNA better, so the J call may be wrong. The CDR3 spans 14 residues. CDR1 is MNHEY, CDR2 SVGAGI, per germline. CDR3 sequence reads: CASSYIRNSYEQYF. CDR3 coding DNA: TGTGCCAGCAGTTACATACGGAATTCCTACGAGCAGTACTTC.

The chain couples TRBV5-6 to TRBJ1-6; 8 bases align to TRBD1. Unmatched junction bases numbered 0, after V lost 3 bases and J lost 4 bases. Germline V gives CDR1 SGHDT, CDR2 YYEEEE. This CDR3 contains 14 residues. The chain's CDR3 is CASSYRGYNSPLHF. The CDR3 DNA follows: TGTGCCAGCAGCTACAGGGGGTATAATTCACCCCTCCACTTT.

This clone has more than one count but fewer than ten. The chain joins TRBV5-1 to TRBJ2-5; 7 positions match TRBD1. The CDR3 runs to 14 residues. With 4 bases clipped from V and 2 bases from J, the junction kept 5 bases outside the gene matches. The germline V gene has CDR1 SGHRS and CDR2 YFSETQ. The CDR3 coding sequence is TGCGCCAGCAGCCCTGGGGGACAGCAAGAGACCCAGTACTTC. It encodes CASSPGGQQETQYF.

The chain has TRBV7-2 and TRBJ2-7, with 7 bases aligning to TRBD1. V gave up 0 bases and J gave up 0 bases; unmatched junction bases: 2. Germline values: CDR1 SGHTA, CDR2 FQGNSA. The CDR3 is made up of 15 amino acids. The CDR3 sequence is CASSLAWDSSYEQYF. CDR3 DNA sequence: TGTGCCAGCAGCTTAGCTTGGGACAGCTCCTACGAGCAGTACTTC. Drawing the rest from reference TRBV7-2 and TRBJ2-7, the complete variable domain is GAGVSQSPSNKVTEKGKDVELRCDPISGHTALYWYRQSLGQGLEFLIYFQGNSAPDKSGLPSDRFSAERTGGSVSTLTIQRTQQEDSAVYLCASSLAWDSSYEQYFGPGTRLTVT.

This chain links TRBV7-2 with TRBJ1-5; D remains unclear. Germline V gene sequence: CDR1 SGHTA, CDR2 FQGNSA. V lost 8 bases to trimming and J lost 5 bases, with 10 bases between them. The CDR3 sequence is 12 residues long. CDR3 region: CASGPADQPQHF. CDR3 bases: TGTGCCAGCGGGCCAGCAGATCAGCCCCAGCATTTT.

J is TRBJ2-5 and V is TRBV4-1; no clear D. The CDR3 runs to 13 residues. Trimming shortened V by 4 bases and J by 5 bases, and 11 bases separated the two germline ends. Germline V gene data show CDR1 as MGHRA and CDR2 as YSYEKL. The DNA of the CDR3 is TGCGCCAGCAGCCGGCTCCTCTCTGAGACCCAGTACTTC. It translates to CASSRLLSETQYF.